The 28 T cell receptor beta chains listed next were all sequenced from one sample in a study of T cells in Graves' hyperthyroidism and ophthalmopathy. Template material for amplifying TCR beta CDR3 regions consisted of RNA transcripts. Carried out on the TCR CDR3, a first-round RT-PCR used the HTBI primer set. TCRdb re-called the multiplex PCR reads through MiXCR, storing one row per CDR3 protein. The sample consists of some 500,000 distinct CDR3 sequences, roughly 14% of them appearing once. The sample was blood. The receptor set was obtained from a woman aged 18-29 years with Graves' hyperthyroidism.

This clonotype came up many times. The V and J genes are TRBV12-3 or TRBV12-4 and TRBJ2-7, with D perhaps TRBD2 (6 bases). Trimming pared 3 bases from V and 4 bases from J, leaving 13 bases between. The CDR3 sequence is 14 residues long. The CDR3 sequence is CASSFASAGYEQYF. In nucleotides, the CDR3 is TGTGCCAGCAGTTTTGCGTCGGCGGGATACGAGCAGTACTTC.

This clonotype occurred many times. V usage is TRBV27 and J usage is TRBJ1-1; 8 bases match TRBD1. This CDR3 comprises 15 residues. The germline CDR1 and CDR2 sequences are MNHEY and SMNVEV (reference sequence). V lost 5 bases to trimming and J lost 4 bases; unmatched junction nucleotides: 9. Here the CDR3 DNA reads TGTGCCAGCAGTCCCCAGGGACAGGCGTTCACTGAAGCTTTCTTT. It yields the protein CASSPQGQAFTEAFF.

This clonotype was observed a single time. The chain links TRBV7-2 to TRBJ2-7, with 14 bases identical to TRBD2. The CDR3 runs 16 residues. The junction had 6 bases not matched to a gene; V was cut back by 5 bases and J by 3 bases. Germline V gene lookup returns CDR1 SGHTA and CDR2 FQGNSA. CDR3 amino acids: CASSPPGLAGGYEQYV. CDR3 in DNA: TGTGCCAGCAGCCCCCCCGGACTAGCGGGAGGCTACGAGCAGTACGTC.

In DNA form, the CDR3 reads TGTGCCAGCTGCCGACCATCTAATGAAAAACTGTTTTTT. Translation gives CASCRPSNEKLFF. The V gene is TRBV6-1, the J gene TRBJ1-4, with D uncertain. This CDR3 is built from 13 residues. Germline loops: CDR1 MNHNS, CDR2 SASEGT. V gave up 8 bases and J gave up 3 bases, with 10 bases separating them.

Turning to this clonotype: Being one base from a much bigger clone, this may be a read error. This chain links TRBV6-2 or TRBV6-3 with TRBJ2-2, with 9 bases fitting TRBD1. The CDR3 extends over 15 amino acids. CDR1 MNHEY and CDR2 SVGEGT come from the germline V gene. The chain's CDR3 is CANSPGQGYTGELFF. The CDR3 region has the DNA TGTGCCAACAGTCCGGGACAGGGATACACCGGGGAGCTGTTTTTT.

Details on this clonotype: A much bigger clone sits one base away, suggesting this may be a read error. V and J are TRBV11-3 and TRBJ2-3; D unresolved. The ends were cut back, 4 bases at V and 1 base at J, with 6 bases in the middle. CDR3 length: 13 amino acids. CDR1 is SGHNT, CDR2 YENEEA, per germline. In nucleotides, the CDR3 is TGTGCCAGCAGCTCCTTCCGCACAGATACGCAGTATTTT. This encodes CASSSFRTDTQYF.

This clonotype was recorded many times. The chain recombines TRBV11-3 with TRBJ2-5; D is undetermined. The V and J ends lost 5 bases and 0 bases respectively, with 4 bases between them. The CDR3 contains 12 residues. CDR1 is SGHNT, CDR2 YENEEA, per germline. CDR3 sequence reads: CASSRYQETQYF. CDR3 in DNA: TGTGCCAGCAGCAGGTACCAAGAGACCCAGTACTTC. The whole variable domain, filled in from reference TRBV11-3 and TRBJ2-5, reads EAGVVQSPRYKIIEKKQPVAFWCNPISGHNTLYWYLQNLGQGPELLIRYENEEAVDDSQLPKDRFSAERLKGVDSTLKIQPAELGDSAVYLCASSRYQETQYFGPGTRLLVL.

V is TRBV25-1 and J is TRBJ1-2; D gene ambiguous. The ends were cut back, 8 bases at V and 5 bases at J, with 9 bases in the middle. The CDR3 is 11 amino acids. CDR1 is MGHDK and CDR2 is SYGVNS in the germline V gene. CDR3 residues: CASAPFYGYTF. DNA of the CDR3: TGTGCCAGCGCCCCCTTTTATGGCTACACCTTC.

This clonotype appeared many times. The rearrangement uses TRBV20-1 and TRBJ2-3; D perhaps matches TRBD2 (5 bases). Per germline, CDR1 DFQATT and CDR2 SNEGSKA (reference sequence). The ends were cut back, 3 bases at V and 0 bases at J, with 10 bases in the middle. This CDR3 has 14 residues. The CDR3 nucleotides read TGCAGTGCTAGTCCTGCTAGCAGCACAGATACGCAGTATTTT. Translation: CSASPASSTDTQYF.

Many counts were recorded for this clonotype. V and J are TRBV30 and TRBJ2-7; 7 bases are a match to TRBD1. V lost 2 bases, J lost 3 bases, and 4 bases stayed unmatched. CDR3 size: 13 residues. The germline CDR1 and CDR2 sequences are GTSNPN and SVGIG (reference sequence). The CDR3: CAWSTQGHYEQYF. Written as DNA, the CDR3 is TGTGCCTGGAGTACACAGGGGCACTACGAGCAGTACTTC.

At least ten counts were recorded for this clonotype. This chain connects TRBV12-3 or TRBV12-4 to TRBJ1-5; 9 bases agree with TRBD1. The CDR3 spans 15 residues. Unmatched junction bases numbered 7, after V lost 6 bases and J lost 4 bases. The chain's CDR3 is CASSYRDRVNQPQHF. CDR3 nucleotide sequence: TGTGCCAGCAGCTATCGGGACAGGGTAAATCAGCCCCAGCATTTT.

The chain has TRBV6-2 or TRBV6-3 and TRBJ2-2; tentatively, D is TRBD2 (6 bases). Deletions cut 8 bases from V and 6 bases from J, with 19 bases between. Germline V CDR1 and CDR2: MNHEY, SVGEGT. The CDR3 contains 15 residues. The CDR3 nucleotides are TGTGCCAGCGAATCCCTCGGGGGTCTAGCCGGGGAGCTGTTTTTT. Translating gives CASESLGGLAGELFF.

The rearrangement uses TRBV4-1 and TRBJ1-2; D not resolved. Trimming took 1 base from V and 8 from J, leaving 20 bases between them. CDR1 is MGHRA, CDR2 YSYEKL, per germline. This CDR3 is 16 amino acids long. The CDR3 region has the DNA TGCGCCAGCAGCCAAGTCAGTTCGGCAGGTCTTAGGGGCTACACCTTC. It translates to CASSQVSSAGLRGYTF.

This clonotype occurred many times. The chain's CDR3 is CASSPFPGGAFLYNEQFF. The CDR3 bases are TGCGCCAGCAGCCCATTTCCCGGGGGGGCCTTTCTCTACAATGAGCAGTTCTTC. V is TRBV5-1 and J is TRBJ2-1, with 8 bases lining up with TRBD2. The germline CDR1 and CDR2 sequences are SGHRS and YFSETQ. The junction had 15 bases not matched to a gene; V was cut back by 4 bases and J by 3 bases. The CDR3 runs 18 residues.

This clonotype has a count of ten or more. CDR3 sequence (DNA): TGTGCCAGCAGGAAAAAGACAGGGGGTTGGAACATTCAGTACTTC. The encoded protein is CASRKKTGGWNIQYF. The gene calls are TRBV2 and TRBJ2-4; 9 nucleotides agree with TRBD1. This CDR3 contains 15 residues. Trimming took 6 bases from V and 7 from J; bases not matched to a gene: 10. The germline V gene encodes CDR1 SNHLY and CDR2 FYNNEI.

This clonotype was seen at least ten times. This sequence joins TRBV18 and TRBJ2-7, with TRBD1 matching 9 bases. V trimming: 0 bases; J trimming: 5 bases; junction bases outside the gene matches: 8. CDR3 length equals 16 residues. Germline CDR1 KGHSH, CDR2 LQKENI. This CDR3 reads CASSPPAGTGSHEQYF. CDR3 in DNA: TGTGCCAGCTCACCACCAGCCGGGACAGGGTCCCACGAGCAGTACTTC. Variable domain in full (rest from reference TRBV18 and TRBJ2-7): NAGVMQNPRHLVRRRGQEARLRCSPMKGHSHVYWYRQLPEEGLKFMVYLQKENIIDESGMPKERFSAEFPKEGPSILRIQQVVRGDSAAYFCASSPPAGTGSHEQYFGPGTRLTVT.

There are many counts of this clonotype. This chain joins TRBV27 and TRBJ2-7, with 8 bases that match TRBD2. There are 13 residues in the CDR3. Germline CDR1 MNHEY, CDR2 SMNVEV (reference sequence). With 5 bases clipped from V and 6 bases from J, the junction kept 6 bases outside the gene matches. This CDR3 reads CASSHGLAAEQYF. The DNA for the CDR3 is TGTGCCAGCAGTCACGGACTAGCCGCCGAGCAGTACTTC.

This clonotype appeared many times. The V gene is TRBV5-1, the J gene TRBJ2-7; TRBD1 matches 10 bases. The CDR3 runs to 16 residues. Germline assignment: CDR1 SGHRS and CDR2 YFSETQ. The V and J ends lost 2 bases and 5 bases, in that order; junction bases with no gene match: 10. The CDR3 spells CASSFGGTGDFNEQYF. The CDR3 DNA sequence: TGCGCCAGCAGCTTCGGTGGGACAGGGGATTTCAACGAGCAGTACTTC.

This clonotype has just a few counts. The chain employs TRBV5-1 and TRBJ2-3, with TRBD1 identical over 9 bases. CDR1 SGHRS and CDR2 YFSETQ come from the germline V gene. CDR3 size: 16 residues. J gave up 0 bases and V 4 bases, and 6 bases lay outside the gene matches. The CDR3 DNA sequence: TGCGCCAGCAGCCGTACAGGGGGCTTGAGCACAGATACGCAGTATTTT. Its translation: CASSRTGGLSTDTQYF.

This clonotype was detected a few times. Compared with germline, one end of the junction differs, possibly owing to a read error. The chain uses TRBV11-2 and TRBJ2-5; 10 bases agree with TRBD2. Germline lookup yields CDR1 SGHAT and CDR2 FQNNGV. CDR3 length equals 16 residues. The CDR3 sequence is CASSPLLAGFQETQCF. The DNA for the CDR3 is TGTGCCAGCAGCCCACTACTAGCGGGATTCCAAGAGACCCAGTGCTTC.

In its sample, this clonotype was seen many times. The rearrangement joins TRBV20-1 to TRBJ2-7; 8 nucleotides match TRBD1. The V and J ends lost 4 bases and 0 bases, in that order; junction bases with no gene match: 8. The CDR3 length is 15 residues. Germline V gene lookup returns CDR1 DFQATT and CDR2 SNEGSKA (reference sequence). The chain's CDR3 is CSAISAGGFSYEQYF. The CDR3 DNA is TGCAGTGCTATATCGGCAGGGGGCTTCTCCTACGAGCAGTACTTC.

V usage is TRBV12-3 or TRBV12-4 and J usage is TRBJ2-7; TRBD1 aligns across 10 bases. This CDR3 has 15 amino acids. V gave up 4 bases and J gave up 2 bases; unmatched junction bases: 5. For the CDR3, the DNA is TGTGCCAGCAGTTCGGGACAGGGGAACACCTACGAGCAGTACTTC. Protein product: CASSSGQGNTYEQYF.

This clonotype was observed a few times. This chain links TRBV6-1 with TRBJ2-1; TRBD2 might be the D (5 bases). V lost 2 bases, J lost 2 bases, and 10 bases lay in between. The CDR3 extends over 15 amino acids. Germline V gene sequence: CDR1 MNHNS, CDR2 SASEGT. The CDR3 here is CASSELRGTYNEQFF. As DNA, the CDR3 is TGTGCCAGCAGTGAACTCCGAGGGACCTACAATGAGCAGTTCTTC.

This clonotype was seen many times. This chain connects TRBV11-2 to TRBJ2-3; TRBD2 matches 7 bases. There are 17 residues in the CDR3. Germline CDR1 reads SGHAT; CDR2 reads FQNNGV. V was clipped by 2 bases and J by 2 bases; unmatched bases: 10. In DNA form, the CDR3 reads TGTGCCAGCAGCTTATCGGGAGGAGAATCCACCACAGATACGCAGTATTTT. Translated, it gives CASSLSGGESTTDTQYF.

There are many counts of this clonotype. This rearrangement joins TRBV7-9 to TRBJ2-1; D is ambiguous. CDR1 is SEHNR, CDR2 FQNEAQ, per germline (reference sequence). This CDR3 is 10 amino acids long. Trimming shortened V by 6 bases and J by 10 bases, and 7 bases separated the two germline ends. The CDR3, as DNA: TGTGCCAGCAGAGGAACCGAGCAGTTCTTC. Protein sequence: CASRGTEQFF.

V gene TRBV20-1 combines with J gene TRBJ1-3, with D tentatively TRBD1 (6 bases). The CDR3 totals 15 residues. The ends were cut back, 5 bases at V and 0 bases at J, with 14 bases in the middle. The V gene's germline CDR1 is DFQATT and CDR2 SNEGSKA (reference sequence). The DNA for the CDR3 is TGCAGTGCTGCAAGGACAGCTCGCTCTGGAAACACCATATATTTT. Residues: CSAARTARSGNTIYF.

The chain combines TRBV4-1 with TRBJ2-3; TRBD2 matches 10 bases. The trim removed 0 bases at V and 3 bases at J, leaving 12 bases unmatched. The CDR3 is made up of 19 amino acids. CDR1 and CDR2 from the germline V gene are MGHRA and YSYEKL. This CDR3 reads CASSQDPPLTSGMTDTQYF. As DNA, the CDR3 is TGCGCCAGCAGCCAAGACCCCCCCTTAACTAGCGGGATGACAGATACGCAGTATTTT.

This clonotype appeared many times. The chain uses TRBV6-5 and TRBJ2-1, with 7 bases lining up with TRBD2. The CDR3 loop spans 15 amino acids. The J segment lost 4 bases and the V segment lost 3 bases, leaving 6 bases of the junction unmatched. The germline V gene encodes CDR1 MNHEY and CDR2 SVGAGI. The CDR3 is CASSYTGGLYNEQFF. The CDR3 DNA follows: TGTGCCAGCAGTTATACGGGGGGACTTTACAATGAGCAGTTCTTC.